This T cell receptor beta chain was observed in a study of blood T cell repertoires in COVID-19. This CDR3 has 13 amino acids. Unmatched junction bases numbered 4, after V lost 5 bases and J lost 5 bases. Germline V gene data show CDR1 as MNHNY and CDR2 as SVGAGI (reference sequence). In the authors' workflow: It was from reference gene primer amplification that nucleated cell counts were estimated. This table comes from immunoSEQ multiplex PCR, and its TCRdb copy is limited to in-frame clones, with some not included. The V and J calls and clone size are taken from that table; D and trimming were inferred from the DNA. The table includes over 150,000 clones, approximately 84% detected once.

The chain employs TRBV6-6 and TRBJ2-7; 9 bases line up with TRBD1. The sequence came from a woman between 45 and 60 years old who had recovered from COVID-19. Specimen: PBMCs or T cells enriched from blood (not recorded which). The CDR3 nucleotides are TGTGCCAGCAGTACAGGGGGCTGGGACGAGCAGTACTTC. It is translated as CASSTGGWDEQYF.